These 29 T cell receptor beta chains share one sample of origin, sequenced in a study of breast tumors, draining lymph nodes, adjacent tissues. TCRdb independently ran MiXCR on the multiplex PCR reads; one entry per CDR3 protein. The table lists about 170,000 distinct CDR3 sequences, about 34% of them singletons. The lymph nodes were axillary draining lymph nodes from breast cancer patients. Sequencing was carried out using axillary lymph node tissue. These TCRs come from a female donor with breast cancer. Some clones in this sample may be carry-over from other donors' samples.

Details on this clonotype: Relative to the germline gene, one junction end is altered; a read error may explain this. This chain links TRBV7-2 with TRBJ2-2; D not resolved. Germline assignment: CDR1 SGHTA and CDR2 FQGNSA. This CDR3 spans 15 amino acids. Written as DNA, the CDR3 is TGCGCCAGCAGCCAAGATGCTAGTTCGACCGGGGAGCTGTTTTTT. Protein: CASSQDASSTGELFF.

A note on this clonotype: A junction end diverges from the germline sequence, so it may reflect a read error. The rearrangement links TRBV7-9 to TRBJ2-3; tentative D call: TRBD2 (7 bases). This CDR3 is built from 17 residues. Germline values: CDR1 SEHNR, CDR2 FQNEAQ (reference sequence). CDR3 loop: CASSPETGGFWTDPQCF. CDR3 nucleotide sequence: TGTGCCAGCAGCCCTGAGACGGGGGGCTTTTGGACAGATCCGCAGTGTTTT. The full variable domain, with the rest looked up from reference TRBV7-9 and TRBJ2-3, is DTGVSQNPRHKITKRGQNVTFRCDPISEHNRLYWYRQTLGQGPEFLTYFQNEAQLEKSRLLSDRFSAERPKGSFSTLEIQRTEQGDSAMYLCASSPETGGFWTDPQCFGPGTRLTVL.

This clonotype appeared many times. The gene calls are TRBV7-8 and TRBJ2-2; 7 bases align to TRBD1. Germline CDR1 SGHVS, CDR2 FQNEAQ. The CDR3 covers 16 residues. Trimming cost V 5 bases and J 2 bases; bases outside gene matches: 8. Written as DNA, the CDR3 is TGTGCCAGCAGCCCCGCCGGGACAGTCAACACCGGGGAGCTGTTTTTT. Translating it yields CASSPAGTVNTGELFF.

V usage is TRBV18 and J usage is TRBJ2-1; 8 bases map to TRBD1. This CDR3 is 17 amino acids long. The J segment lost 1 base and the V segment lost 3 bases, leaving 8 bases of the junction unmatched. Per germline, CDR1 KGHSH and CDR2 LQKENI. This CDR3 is CASSPRPGQGSYNEQFF. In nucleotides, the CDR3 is TGTGCCAGCTCACCCCGTCCCGGACAGGGTTCCTACAATGAGCAGTTCTTC.

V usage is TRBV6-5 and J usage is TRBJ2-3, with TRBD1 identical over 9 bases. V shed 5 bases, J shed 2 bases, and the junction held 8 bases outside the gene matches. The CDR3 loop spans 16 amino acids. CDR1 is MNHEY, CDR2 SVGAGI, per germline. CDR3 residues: CASSPPGQGPTDTQYF. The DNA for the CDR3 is TGTGCCAGCAGTCCGCCGGGACAGGGCCCCACAGATACGCAGTATTTT.

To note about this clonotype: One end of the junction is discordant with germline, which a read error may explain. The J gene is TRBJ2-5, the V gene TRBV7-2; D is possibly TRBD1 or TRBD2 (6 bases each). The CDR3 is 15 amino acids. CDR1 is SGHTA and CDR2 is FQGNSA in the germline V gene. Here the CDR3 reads CASSLRGVRQETQCF. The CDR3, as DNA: TGCGCCAGCAGCTTAAGGGGGGTTAGACAAGAGACCCAGTGCTTC. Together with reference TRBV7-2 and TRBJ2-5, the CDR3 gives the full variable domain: GAGVSQSPSNKVTEKGKDVELRCDPISGHTALYWYRQSLGQGLEFLIYFQGNSAPDKSGLPSDRFSAERTGGSVSTLTIQRTQQEDSAVYLCASSLRGVRQETQCFGPGTRLLVL.

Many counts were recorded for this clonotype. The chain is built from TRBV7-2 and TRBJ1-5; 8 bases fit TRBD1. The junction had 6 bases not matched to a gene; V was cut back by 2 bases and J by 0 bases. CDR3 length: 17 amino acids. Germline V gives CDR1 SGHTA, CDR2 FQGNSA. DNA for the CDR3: TGTGCCAGCAGCTTAAGGGCAGGGGGCTTTAGCAATCAGCCCCAGCATTTT. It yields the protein CASSLRAGGFSNQPQHF.

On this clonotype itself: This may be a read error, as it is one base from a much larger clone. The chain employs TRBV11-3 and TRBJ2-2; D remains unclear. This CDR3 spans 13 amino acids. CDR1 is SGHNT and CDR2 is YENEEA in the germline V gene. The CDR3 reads CASSFRSTAELFF. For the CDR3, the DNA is TGTGCCAGCAGCTTTCGAAGCACCGCGGAGCTGTTTTTT.

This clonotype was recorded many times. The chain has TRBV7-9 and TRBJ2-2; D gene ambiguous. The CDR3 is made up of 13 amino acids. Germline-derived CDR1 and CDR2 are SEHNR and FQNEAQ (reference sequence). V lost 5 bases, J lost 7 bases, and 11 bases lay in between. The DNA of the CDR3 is TGTGCCAGCAGCCTCACTTTTGGCGGGGAGCTGTTTTTT. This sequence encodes CASSLTFGGELFF.

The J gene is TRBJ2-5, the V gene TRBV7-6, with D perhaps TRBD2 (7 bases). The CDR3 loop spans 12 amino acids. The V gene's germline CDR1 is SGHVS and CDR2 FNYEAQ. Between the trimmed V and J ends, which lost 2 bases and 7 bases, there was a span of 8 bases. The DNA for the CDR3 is TGTGCCAGCAGCTTACGGGGGGCGACCCAGTACTTC. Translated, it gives CASSLRGATQYF.

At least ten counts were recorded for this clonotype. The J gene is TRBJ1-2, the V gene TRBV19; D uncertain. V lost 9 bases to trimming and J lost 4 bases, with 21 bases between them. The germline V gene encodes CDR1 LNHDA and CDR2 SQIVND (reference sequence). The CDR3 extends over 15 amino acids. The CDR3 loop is CASLGLWEEIYGYTF. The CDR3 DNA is TGTGCCAGCTTAGGACTATGGGAAGAAATCTATGGCTACACCTTC.

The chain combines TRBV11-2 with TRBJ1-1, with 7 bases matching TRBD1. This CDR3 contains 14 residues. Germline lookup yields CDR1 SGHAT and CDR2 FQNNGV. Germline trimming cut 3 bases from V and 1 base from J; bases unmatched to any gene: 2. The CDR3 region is CASSFDRANTEAFF. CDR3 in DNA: TGTGCCAGCAGCTTCGACAGGGCGAACACTGAAGCTTTCTTT. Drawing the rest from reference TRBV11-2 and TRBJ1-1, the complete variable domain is EAGVAQSPRYKIIEKRQSVAFWCNPISGHATLYWYQQILGQGPKLLIQFQNNGVVDDSQLPKDRFSAERLKGVDSTLKIQPAKLEDSAVYLCASSFDRANTEAFFGQGTRLTVV.

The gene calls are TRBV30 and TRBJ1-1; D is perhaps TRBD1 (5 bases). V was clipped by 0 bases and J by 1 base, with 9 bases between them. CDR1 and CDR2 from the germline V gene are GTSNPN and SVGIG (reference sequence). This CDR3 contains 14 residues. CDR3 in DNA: TGTGCCTGGAGTGTTTATACAGGGAACACTGAAGCTTTCTTT. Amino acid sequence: CAWSVYTGNTEAFF.

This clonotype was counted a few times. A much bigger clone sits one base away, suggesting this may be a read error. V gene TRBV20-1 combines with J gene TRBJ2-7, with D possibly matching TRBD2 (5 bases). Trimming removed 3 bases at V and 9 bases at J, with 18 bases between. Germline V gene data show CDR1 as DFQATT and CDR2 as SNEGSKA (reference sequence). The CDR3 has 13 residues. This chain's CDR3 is CSASLVRSRAQYF. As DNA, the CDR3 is TGCAGTGCTAGTTTGGTCCGATCGCGGGCGCAGTACTTC.

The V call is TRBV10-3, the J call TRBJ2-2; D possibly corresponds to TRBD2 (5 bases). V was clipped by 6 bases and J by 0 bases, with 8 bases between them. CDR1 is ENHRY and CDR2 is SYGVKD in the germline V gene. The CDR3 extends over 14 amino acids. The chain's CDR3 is CAIRLAANTGELFF. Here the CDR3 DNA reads TGTGCCATCAGGCTAGCCGCGAACACCGGGGAGCTGTTTTTT.

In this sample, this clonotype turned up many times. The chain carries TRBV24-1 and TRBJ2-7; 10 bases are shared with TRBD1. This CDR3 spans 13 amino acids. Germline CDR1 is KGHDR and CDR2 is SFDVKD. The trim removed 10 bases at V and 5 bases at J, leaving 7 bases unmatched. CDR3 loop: CATSRQGAHEQYF. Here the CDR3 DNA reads TGTGCCACTAGTAGACAGGGGGCCCACGAGCAGTACTTC.

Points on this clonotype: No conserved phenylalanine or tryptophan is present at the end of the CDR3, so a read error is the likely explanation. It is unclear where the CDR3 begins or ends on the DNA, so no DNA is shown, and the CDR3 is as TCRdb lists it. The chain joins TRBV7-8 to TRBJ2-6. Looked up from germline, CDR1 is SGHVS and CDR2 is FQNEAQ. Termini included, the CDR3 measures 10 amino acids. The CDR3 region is CASSSFTGTS.

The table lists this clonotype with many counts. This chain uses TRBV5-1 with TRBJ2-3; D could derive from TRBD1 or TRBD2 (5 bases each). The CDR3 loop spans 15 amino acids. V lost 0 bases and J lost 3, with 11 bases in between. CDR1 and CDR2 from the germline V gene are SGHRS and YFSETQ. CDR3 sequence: CASSLAGALTDTQYF. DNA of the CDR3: TGCGCCAGCAGCTTGGCCGGGGCCTTGACAGATACGCAGTATTTT. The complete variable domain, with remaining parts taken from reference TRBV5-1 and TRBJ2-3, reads KAGVTQTPRYLIKTRGQQVTLSCSPISGHRSVSWYQQTPGQGLQFLFEYFSETQRNKGNFPGRFSGRQFSNSRSEMNVSTLELGDSALYLCASSLAGALTDTQYFGPGTRLTVL.

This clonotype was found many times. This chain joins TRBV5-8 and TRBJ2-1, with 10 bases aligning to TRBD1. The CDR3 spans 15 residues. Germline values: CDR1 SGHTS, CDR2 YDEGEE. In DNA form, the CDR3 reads TGTGTCACACGACCGGGACAGGGGACGTACAATGAGCAGTTCTTC. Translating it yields CVTRPGQGTYNEQFF.

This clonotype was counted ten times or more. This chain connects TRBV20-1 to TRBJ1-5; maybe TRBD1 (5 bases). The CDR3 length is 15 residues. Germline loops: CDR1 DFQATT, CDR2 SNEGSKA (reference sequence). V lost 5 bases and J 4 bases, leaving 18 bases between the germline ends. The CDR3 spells CSAGRDWSPNQPQHF. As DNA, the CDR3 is TGCAGTGCTGGCCGGGACTGGAGCCCAAATCAGCCCCAGCATTTT.

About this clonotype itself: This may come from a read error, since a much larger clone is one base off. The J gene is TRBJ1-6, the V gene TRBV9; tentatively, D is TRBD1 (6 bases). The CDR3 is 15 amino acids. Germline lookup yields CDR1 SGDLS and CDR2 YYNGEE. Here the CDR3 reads CASGVESRGSSPPHF. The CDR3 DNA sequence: TGTGCCAGCGGCGTAGAATCCAGGGGAAGTTCACCCCCCCACTTT.

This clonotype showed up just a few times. For the CDR3, the DNA is TGTGCCAGCAGTTTACAGTCGGGAGTTGGTTACAATGAGCAGTTCTTC. It encodes CASSLQSGVGYNEQFF. The V and J genes are TRBV27 and TRBJ2-1; D perhaps matches TRBD2 (6 bases). Germline V gives CDR1 MNHEY, CDR2 SMNVEV (reference sequence). The CDR3 consists of 16 residues. V lost 2 bases to trimming and J lost 4 bases, with 15 bases between them.

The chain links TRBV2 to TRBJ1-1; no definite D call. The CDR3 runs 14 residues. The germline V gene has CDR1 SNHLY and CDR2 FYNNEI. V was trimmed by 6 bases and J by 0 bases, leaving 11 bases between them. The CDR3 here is CASREQSLNTEAFF. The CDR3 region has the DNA TGTGCCAGCAGGGAACAGTCCTTGAACACTGAAGCTTTCTTT. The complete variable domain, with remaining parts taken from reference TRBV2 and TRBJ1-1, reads EPEVTQTPSHQVTQMGQEVILRCVPISNHLYFYWYRQILGQKVEFLVSFYNNEISEKSEIFDDQFSVERPDGSNFTLKIRSTKLEDSAMYFCASREQSLNTEAFFGQGTRLTVV.

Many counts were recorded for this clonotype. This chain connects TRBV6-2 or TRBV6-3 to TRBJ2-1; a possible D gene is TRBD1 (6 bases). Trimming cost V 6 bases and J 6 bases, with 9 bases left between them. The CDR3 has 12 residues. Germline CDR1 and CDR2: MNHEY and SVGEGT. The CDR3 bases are TGTGCCAGCAGCTGGACAGTCAATGAGCAGTTCTTC. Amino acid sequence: CASSWTVNEQFF.

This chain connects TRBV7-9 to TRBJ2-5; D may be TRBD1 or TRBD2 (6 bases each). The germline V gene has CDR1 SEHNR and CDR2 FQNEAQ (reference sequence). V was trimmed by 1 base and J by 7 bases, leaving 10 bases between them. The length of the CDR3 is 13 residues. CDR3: CASSLVQGGTQYF. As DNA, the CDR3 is TGTGCCAGCAGCTTAGTACAGGGAGGGACCCAGTACTTC. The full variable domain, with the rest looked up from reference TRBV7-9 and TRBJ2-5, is DTGVSQNPRHKITKRGQNVTFRCDPISEHNRLYWYRQTLGQGPEFLTYFQNEAQLEKSRLLSDRFSAERPKGSFSTLEIQRTEQGDSAMYLCASSLVQGGTQYFGPGTRLLVL.

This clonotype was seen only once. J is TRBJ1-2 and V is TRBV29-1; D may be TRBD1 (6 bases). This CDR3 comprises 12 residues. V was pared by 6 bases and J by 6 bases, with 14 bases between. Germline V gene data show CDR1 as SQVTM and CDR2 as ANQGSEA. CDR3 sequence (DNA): TGCAGCGTCGGACCCAAGGGGGATGGCTACACCTTC. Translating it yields CSVGPKGDGYTF. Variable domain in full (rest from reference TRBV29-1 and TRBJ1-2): SAVISQKPSRDICQRGTSLTIQCQVDSQVTMMFWYRQQPGQSLTLIATANQGSEATYESGFVIDKFPISRPNLTFSTLTVSNMSPEDSSIYLCSVGPKGDGYTFGSGTRLTVV.

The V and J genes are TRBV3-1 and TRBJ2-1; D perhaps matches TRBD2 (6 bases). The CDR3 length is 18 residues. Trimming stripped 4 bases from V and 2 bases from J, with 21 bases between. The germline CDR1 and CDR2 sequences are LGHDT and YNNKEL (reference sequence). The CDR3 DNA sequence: TGTGCCAGCAGCCTTCAGCGTCGGGGGACGCGGACCTACAATGAGCAGTTCTTC. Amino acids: CASSLQRRGTRTYNEQFF.

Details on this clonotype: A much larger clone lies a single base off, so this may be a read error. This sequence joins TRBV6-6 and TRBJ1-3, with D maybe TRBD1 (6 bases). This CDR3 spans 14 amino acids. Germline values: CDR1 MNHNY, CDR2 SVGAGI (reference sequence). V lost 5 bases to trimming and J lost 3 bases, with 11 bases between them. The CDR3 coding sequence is TGTGCCAGCAGTCCCGAGGGGGGTGGAAACACCATATATTTT. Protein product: CASSPEGGGNTIYF.

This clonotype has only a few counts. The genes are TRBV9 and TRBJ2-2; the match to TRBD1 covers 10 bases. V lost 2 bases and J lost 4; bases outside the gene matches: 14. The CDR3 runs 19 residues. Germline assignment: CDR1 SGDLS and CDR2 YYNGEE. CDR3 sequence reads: CASSVHRDRGIPTTGELFF. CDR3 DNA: TGTGCCAGCAGCGTCCACCGGGACAGGGGTATCCCTACCACCGGGGAGCTGTTTTTT.